This T cell receptor beta chain was sequenced in a study of CD8+CD57+ T cells in acquired aplastic anemia. Looking at the study overall: Sorted CD4+ and CD8+ cells yielded roughly 3.2 ug of DNA on average. Healthy donors had, on average, around 9.9 million reads for their CD4+ cells.

Genomic DNA was employed as the template in profiling TCR beta VDJ and CDR3. TCRdb re-derived calls from the reads in MiXCR, one entry per CDR3 protein. This table holds fewer than 200,000 distinct CDR3 sequences, approximately 60% found once. The sample holds a few counts of this clonotype. Antigen unknown. Study conclusions and caveats: The study identified under 30 CD8+ CDR3 sequences shared by patients and controls. Patients and healthy controls showed no significant CD8+ Simpson's diversity difference.

The CDR3 runs 14 residues. Germline V gives CDR1 SQVTM, CDR2 ANQGSEA. The V gene end was trimmed by 6 bases and the J gene end by 6 bases; junction bases not matched to a gene: 9. The sample taken for sequencing was sorted CD4+, CD8+, or CD8+CD57+ T cells (not recorded which) from PBMCs. This sequence originates from a human donor in good health. V and J are TRBV29-1 and TRBJ2-3, with 10 bases identical to TRBD2. In DNA form, the CDR3 reads TGCAGCGTAGTAGGACTAGCGGCGAGGGATACGCAGTATTTT. Translated, it gives CSVVGLAARDTQYF.